The 28 T cell receptor beta chains reported below all come from one sample, sequenced in a study of cytomegalovirus exposure and HLA in healthy donors. PCR employed 60 Vbeta and 13 Jbeta primers. Using immunoSEQ multiplex PCR, the repertoire was profiled, and TCRdb retains in-frame clones only, with some absent. The repertoire consists of about 120,000 clones, with more than 70% occurring once and the leading ten covering more than 7.5%. The sample comprised PBMCs. The receptors were sampled from a woman in her fifties or sixties in good health and CMV-seropositive.

The chain recombines TRBV9 with TRBJ2-7, with TRBD1 matching over 9 bases. The length of the CDR3 is 15 residues. Looked up from germline, CDR1 is SGDLS and CDR2 is YYNGEE. V gave up 4 bases and J gave up 5 bases; unmatched junction bases: 10. The CDR3 coding sequence is TGTGCCAGCAGCCCGACAGGGGGTCGTAGGAACGAGCAGTACTTC. Amino acids: CASSPTGGRRNEQYF.

This chain uses TRBV5-4 with TRBJ2-7, with a tentative D call TRBD1 (6 bases). The germline V gene has CDR1 SGHNT and CDR2 YYREEE (reference sequence). This CDR3 has 13 residues. With 2 bases removed from V and 1 base from J, the gap between germline ends came to 7 bases. The CDR3 loop is CASSFTGSYEQYF. The CDR3 DNA reads as TGTGCCAGCAGCTTTACAGGGTCCTACGAGCAGTACTTC.

The V call is TRBV4-2, the J call TRBJ1-1; possibly TRBD1 for D (6 bases). V lost 0 bases to trimming and J lost 6 bases, with 11 bases between them. Germline V gene data show CDR1 as LGHNA and CDR2 as YNFKEQ. The CDR3 consists of 14 residues. In nucleotides, the CDR3 is TGTGCCAGCAGCCAAGATCAGGGGATATCTGAAGCTTTCTTT. Protein product: CASSQDQGISEAFF.

This chain joins TRBV4-3 and TRBJ1-2; D is unclear. There are 17 residues in the CDR3. Trimming cost V 0 bases and J 0 bases, with 14 bases left between them. Germline V CDR1 and CDR2: LGHNA, YSLEER. CDR3 protein: CASSQDRGGSTNYGYTF. The CDR3 coding sequence is TGCGCCAGCAGCCAAGATCGGGGAGGCTCTACTAACTATGGCTACACCTTC.

This chain joins TRBV14 and TRBJ2-5, with 8 bases that match TRBD1. The CDR3 loop spans 16 amino acids. Looked up from germline, CDR1 is SGHDN and CDR2 is FVKESK. The ends lost 1 base at V and 5 bases at J; junction bases unmatched: 9. The CDR3 spells CASSQVIDRGWETQYF. Written as DNA, the CDR3 is TGTGCCAGCAGCCAAGTAATAGACAGGGGCTGGGAGACCCAGTACTTC.

V is TRBV25-1 and J is TRBJ2-7; 8 bases are shared with TRBD1. The CDR3 loop spans 14 amino acids. The trim removed 5 bases at V and 1 base at J, leaving 4 bases unmatched. Germline V gene lookup returns CDR1 MGHDK and CDR2 SYGVNS. The CDR3 sequence is CASSRTGLSYEQYF. CDR3 DNA: TGTGCCAGCAGTCGGACAGGGCTTTCCTACGAGCAGTACTTC.

The CDR3 coding sequence is TGTGCCAGCAGCTTGCGGGGCAGTAAGTATGAGCAGTTCTTC. Its translation: CASSLRGSKYEQFF. The chain carries TRBV7-2 and TRBJ2-1, with a possible D match to TRBD2 (6 bases). The CDR3 has 14 amino acids. The V and J ends lost 3 bases and 8 bases respectively, with 14 bases between them. From germline, CDR1 is SGHTA and CDR2 FQGNSA.

The chain uses TRBV11-2 and TRBJ1-2, with 7 bases matching TRBD1. The CDR3 is 13 amino acids. The germline V gene encodes CDR1 SGHAT and CDR2 FQNNGV. J was trimmed by 3 bases and V by 5 bases; bases with no gene match: 3. CDR3 residues: CASSPDRDYGYTF. The CDR3 nucleotides are TGTGCCAGCAGCCCAGACAGGGACTATGGCTACACCTTC.

The CDR3: CASSLWGLRWAKNIQYF. CDR3 nucleotide sequence: TGCGCCAGCAGCTTGTGGGGACTCAGGTGGGCCAAAAACATTCAGTACTTC. The rearrangement joins TRBV5-1 to TRBJ2-4, with D maybe TRBD2 (6 bases). V was trimmed by 1 base and J by 1 base, leaving 15 bases between them. CDR3 length: 17 residues. Germline V gene lookup returns CDR1 SGHRS and CDR2 YFSETQ.

This sequence joins TRBV5-1 and TRBJ2-7, with 7 nucleotides matching TRBD1. The CDR3 extends over 14 amino acids. CDR1 is SGHRS and CDR2 is YFSETQ in the germline V gene. After removal of 5 bases from V and 0 bases from J, the junction contained 5 bases not matched to a gene. The CDR3 loop is CASRGQADSYEQYF. CDR3 nucleotides: TGCGCCAGCAGAGGACAGGCTGACTCCTACGAGCAGTACTTC.

The chain uses TRBV5-1 and TRBJ1-1, with 8 bases that match TRBD1. Trimming took 3 bases from V and 3 from J; bases not matched to a gene: 7. From germline, CDR1 is SGHRS and CDR2 YFSETQ. The CDR3 is 15 residues long. CDR3 loop: CASSSYRGRDTEAFF. As DNA, the CDR3 is TGCGCCAGCAGCTCCTACAGGGGGAGGGACACTGAAGCTTTCTTT. The full variable domain, in which reference TRBV5-1 and TRBJ1-1 provide the parts outside the CDR3, is KAGVTQTPRYLIKTRGQQVTLSCSPISGHRSVSWYQQTPGQGLQFLFEYFSETQRNKGNFPGRFSGRQFSNSRSEMNVSTLELGDSALYLCASSSYRGRDTEAFFGQGTRLTVV.

The chain combines TRBV7-9 with TRBJ2-6; D is ambiguous. This CDR3 contains 16 residues. V shed 7 bases and J shed 1 base, with 14 bases lying between them. Germline CDR1 and CDR2: SEHNR and FQNEAQ (reference sequence). DNA of the CDR3: TGTGCCAGCACCCCCGGTTGGAGTTCTGGGGCCAACGTCCTGACTTTC. Translation gives CASTPGWSSGANVLTF. Combining the CDR3 with reference TRBV7-9 and TRBJ2-6 gives the whole variable domain DTGVSQNPRHKITKRGQNVTFRCDPISEHNRLYWYRQTLGQGPEFLTYFQNEAQLEKSRLLSDRFSAERPKGSFSTLEIQRTEQGDSAMYLCASTPGWSSGANVLTFGAGSRLTVL.

This clone was observed once. The chain links TRBV7-9 to TRBJ1-3; D gene ambiguous. Between the trimmed V and J ends, which lost 1 base and 0 bases, there was a span of 10 bases. The CDR3 is 16 residues long. Germline V CDR1 and CDR2: SEHNR, FQNEAQ (reference sequence). CDR3 coding DNA: TGTGCCAGCAGCTTAGTAGCCGGGAGCTCTGGAAACACCATATATTTT. Protein product: CASSLVAGSSGNTIYF.

This clone was counted only a few times. The V gene is TRBV28, the J gene TRBJ1-5, with unresolved D. V lost 4 bases and J 7 bases, leaving 5 bases between the germline ends. This CDR3 spans 11 amino acids. In germline, CDR1 is MDHEN, CDR2 SYDVKM. CDR3 coding DNA: TGTGCCAGCAGTTCAGGACAGCCCCAGCATTTT. Translating gives CASSSGQPQHF.

The V call is TRBV5-1, the J call TRBJ2-3; 7 bases line up with TRBD2. Trimming took 0 bases from V and 2 from J; bases not matched to a gene: 12. This CDR3 spans 18 amino acids. Germline V CDR1 and CDR2: SGHRS, YFSETQ. The CDR3 region has the DNA TGCGCCAGCAGCTTGGCCCCCCGGACTAGGGGATTCACAGATACGCAGTATTTT. Translation: CASSLAPRTRGFTDTQYF.

This sequence joins TRBV4-1 and TRBJ1-2, with 7 bases that match TRBD1. The germline V gene encodes CDR1 MGHRA and CDR2 YSYEKL. This CDR3 has 14 amino acids. The junction had 10 bases not matched to a gene; V was cut back by 4 bases and J by 8 bases. CDR3 bases: TGCGCCAGCAGCCCAACCGACAGGGTAGAGGGCTACACCTTC. This codes for CASSPTDRVEGYTF.

This clone was counted a few times. The chain couples TRBV6-1 to TRBJ2-7; D gene unclear. Germline V gene data show CDR1 as MNHNS and CDR2 as SASEGT. The CDR3 sequence is 13 residues long. Trimming cost V 3 bases and J 0 bases, with 6 bases left between them. CDR3 DNA: TGTGCCAGCAGTGAGGGCCTCTCCTACGAGCAGTACTTC. It encodes CASSEGLSYEQYF.

This chain joins TRBV18 and TRBJ1-1; 8 positions match TRBD1. This CDR3 has 16 amino acids. The germline CDR1 and CDR2 sequences are KGHSH and LQKENI. Trimming removed 1 base from V and 0 bases from J; junction bases left unmatched: 4. The CDR3 DNA reads TGTGCCAGCTCACCACGGACAGGGCCAATGAACACTGAAGCTTTCTTT. Amino acids: CASSPRTGPMNTEAFF.

V is TRBV7-6 and J is TRBJ2-3, with D possibly matching TRBD2 (6 bases). Germline V gene lookup returns CDR1 SGHVS and CDR2 FNYEAQ. V shed 5 bases and J shed 5 bases, with 17 bases lying between them. The CDR3 is 15 residues long. As DNA, the CDR3 is TGTGCCAGCAGCCCGGACCGGCAGGGAGGAGATACGCAGTATTTT. Amino acid sequence: CASSPDRQGGDTQYF.

This chain links TRBV6-5 with TRBJ2-7; the match to TRBD1 covers 8 bases. The CDR3 spans 15 residues. V lost 6 bases and J lost 2; bases outside the gene matches: 9. Germline loops: CDR1 MNHEY, CDR2 SVGAGI. The CDR3 region is CASRDGQGGTYEQYF. The CDR3 coding sequence is TGTGCCAGCAGGGATGGACAGGGCGGAACCTACGAGCAGTACTTC.

This clone was recorded a few times. V is TRBV25-1 and J is TRBJ2-4, with TRBD1 matching 7 bases. Germline-derived CDR1 and CDR2 are MGHDK and SYGVNS. The CDR3 loop spans 15 amino acids. The J segment lost 9 bases and the V segment lost 3 bases, leaving 11 bases of the junction unmatched. The CDR3: CASSDLGTDQAIQYF. CDR3 in DNA: TGTGCCAGCAGTGACCTAGGGACAGACCAGGCCATTCAGTACTTC.

The genes are TRBV7-2 and TRBJ1-1; maybe TRBD1 (5 bases). With 1 base removed from V and 0 bases from J, the gap between germline ends came to 9 bases. This CDR3 comprises 15 residues. CDR1 and CDR2 from the germline V gene are SGHTA and FQGNSA. The CDR3, as DNA: TGTGCCAGCAGCTTAGTCGGGGGAGTGAACACTGAAGCTTTCTTT. This encodes CASSLVGGVNTEAFF. The whole variable domain, remainder taken from reference TRBV7-2 and TRBJ1-1, is GAGVSQSPSNKVTEKGKDVELRCDPISGHTALYWYRQSLGQGLEFLIYFQGNSAPDKSGLPSDRFSAERTGGSVSTLTIQRTQQEDSAVYLCASSLVGGVNTEAFFGQGTRLTVV.

The chain couples TRBV7-6 to TRBJ1-1, with a tentative D call TRBD1 (6 bases). CDR3 size: 17 residues. With 1 base removed from V and 4 bases from J, the gap between germline ends came to 19 bases. The germline gives CDR1 SGHVS, CDR2 FNYEAQ. The CDR3 here is CASSLVSNQGWGTEAFF. The CDR3 DNA is TGTGCCAGCAGCTTAGTAAGCAACCAGGGGTGGGGCACTGAAGCTTTCTTT.

This clone has only one observation. The V gene is TRBV7-8, the J gene TRBJ2-7; tentative D call: TRBD1 (5 bases). The CDR3 has 16 amino acids. The ends were cut back, 0 bases at V and 7 bases at J, with 19 bases in the middle. Germline CDR1 and CDR2: SGHVS and FQNEAQ. CDR3 region: CASSLAQLGLLREQYF. CDR3 nucleotide sequence: TGTGCCAGCAGCTTAGCGCAATTGGGGCTCCTTCGGGAGCAGTACTTC.

The J gene is TRBJ1-6, the V gene TRBV4-3, with 8 bases matching TRBD1. The CDR3 loop spans 16 amino acids. Germline values: CDR1 LGHNA, CDR2 YSLEER. V lost 0 bases, J lost 8 bases, and 6 bases stayed unmatched. The CDR3 spells CASSQDWQGAHSPLHF. The CDR3 bases are TGCGCCAGCAGCCAAGATTGGCAGGGGGCGCATTCACCCCTCCACTTT.

This clone came up a few times. In DNA, the CDR3 is TGTGCCAGCAGAAATCTAGCGGGACCTTACGAGCGGCAGTACTTC. It translates to CASRNLAGPYERQYF. This chain uses TRBV6-5 with TRBJ2-7, with 9 bases identical to TRBD2. The CDR3 extends over 15 amino acids. Per the germline V gene, CDR1 is MNHEY and CDR2 is SVGAGI. The ends lost 6 bases at V and 9 bases at J; junction bases unmatched: 15.

The genes are TRBV10-2 and TRBJ2-7; 10 positions agree with TRBD2. J was trimmed by 0 bases and V by 4 bases; bases with no gene match: 6. The CDR3 runs 16 residues. Germline V gene sequence: CDR1 WSHSY, CDR2 SAAADI. As DNA, the CDR3 is TGCGCCAGCAGTGGTACCCTAGCGGGGGTCTCCTACGAGCAGTACTTC. Protein product: CASSGTLAGVSYEQYF.

This chain uses TRBV7-8 with TRBJ1-1, with 7 bases matching TRBD1. This CDR3 spans 16 amino acids. CDR1 and CDR2 (germline): SGHVS, FQNEAQ. V lost 3 bases to trimming and J lost 12 bases; unmatched junction nucleotides: 19. CDR3 DNA: TGTGCCAGCAGCTTTGACCGGACAGGACTATTCTTGGGATCTTTCTTT. This gives the protein CASSFDRTGLFLGSFF.